A single sample gave rise to the 30 T cell receptor beta chains below, sequenced in a study of shared clonotypes between healthy human individuals. Positive CCR7 selection of CD45RO-negative cells yielded the naive CD8 cells, and terminally differentiated effector memory CD45RA+ cells were excluded. Profiled with immunoSEQ multiplex PCR; TCRdb holds only in-frame clones, not every one. The sample has about 680,000 clones; 92% are singletons. Material: naive CD8+ T cells sorted from blood. These receptors all come from a man younger than 45 in good health.

V is TRBV5-1 and J is TRBJ1-2, with a weak D call TRBD1 (5 bases). The CDR3 is 14 amino acids. The germline V gene encodes CDR1 SGHRS and CDR2 YFSETQ. Trimming shortened V by 4 bases and J by 0 bases, and 10 bases separated the two germline ends. As DNA, the CDR3 is TGCGCCAGCAGCCTCCGACAGCCTAACTATGGCTACACCTTC. As protein: CASSLRQPNYGYTF.

This chain uses TRBV19 with TRBJ2-1; 8 bases agree with TRBD2. The CDR3 length is 16 residues. V was clipped by 6 bases and J by 2 bases; unmatched bases: 9. The germline V gene has CDR1 LNHDA and CDR2 SQIVND (reference sequence). The CDR3 spells CASRGDGRAPYNEQFF. CDR3 DNA: TGTGCCAGTAGGGGGGACGGGAGGGCCCCCTACAATGAGCAGTTCTTC.

This chain uses TRBV10-3 with TRBJ2-7; 8 bases match TRBD1. Losses at the gene ends were 10 bases for V and 4 bases for J; bases not matched to a gene: 9. The CDR3 is 13 residues long. The germline V gene has CDR1 ENHRY and CDR2 SYGVKD. The CDR3 sequence: CATTGTGAYEQYF. Written as DNA, the CDR3 is TGTGCCACTACCGGGACAGGTGCATACGAGCAGTACTTC.

The chain is built from TRBV5-1 and TRBJ2-1; no clear D. Trimming removed 3 bases at V and 5 bases at J, with 18 bases between. This CDR3 is built from 16 residues. Per germline, CDR1 SGHRS and CDR2 YFSETQ. This CDR3 reads CASSSQLTDLNNEQFF. The CDR3, as DNA: TGCGCCAGCAGCTCTCAACTTACGGATCTTAACAATGAGCAGTTCTTC.

This clone has only a few counts. The chain uses TRBV6-5 and TRBJ1-5, with 7 bases that match TRBD1. CDR3 length: 14 amino acids. In germline, CDR1 is MNHEY, CDR2 SVGAGI. The junction had 9 bases not matched to a gene; V was cut back by 5 bases and J by 8 bases. This CDR3 is CASSTTGFGEPQHF. The CDR3 nucleotides are TGTGCCAGCAGTACGACAGGGTTCGGGGAGCCCCAGCATTTT.

The V gene is TRBV11-2, the J gene TRBJ2-1; TRBD1 is a possible D gene (5 bases). V was cut by 1 base and J by 3 bases, with 16 bases left in between. Germline loops: CDR1 SGHAT, CDR2 FQNNGV. CDR3 length: 17 residues. This CDR3 reads CASSLVWLGQGYNEQFF. In DNA, the CDR3 is TGTGCCAGCAGCTTAGTTTGGTTGGGGCAGGGCTACAATGAGCAGTTCTTC. The entire variable domain, with the rest obtained from reference TRBV11-2 and TRBJ2-1, is as follows: EAGVAQSPRYKIIEKRQSVAFWCNPISGHATLYWYQQILGQGPKLLIQFQNNGVVDDSQLPKDRFSAERLKGVDSTLKIQPAKLEDSAVYLCASSLVWLGQGYNEQFFGPGTRLTVL.

The J gene is TRBJ1-1, the V gene TRBV5-8; D gene uncertain. CDR1 and CDR2 from the germline V gene are SGHTS and YDEGEE. V lost 4 bases and J lost 4, with 5 bases in between. The CDR3 is 11 amino acids. DNA of the CDR3: TGTGCCAGCAGCACCTTCACTGAAGCTTTCTTT. Protein: CASSTFTEAFF.

This clone was seen a single time. The genes are TRBV5-4 and TRBJ2-3; D is possibly TRBD1 (6 bases). The CDR3 covers 16 residues. Trimming pared 4 bases from V and 0 bases from J, leaving 15 bases between. CDR1 is SGHNT, CDR2 YYREEE, per germline (reference sequence). The CDR3 is CASSPGGGRSTDTQYF. The CDR3 DNA sequence: TGTGCCAGCAGCCCTGGGGGCGGACGAAGCACAGATACGCAGTATTTT.

This chain links TRBV7-9 with TRBJ1-3; D gene unclear. This CDR3 is built from 16 residues. V lost 7 bases and J 0 bases, leaving 16 bases between the germline ends. Germline CDR1 SEHNR, CDR2 FQNEAQ (reference sequence). The CDR3 DNA reads as TGTGCCAGCAACACAGCCCCAGGTACCTCTGGAAACACCATATATTTT. Amino acids: CASNTAPGTSGNTIYF.

This chain connects TRBV14 to TRBJ2-7; D is unclear. The V and J ends lost 2 bases and 1 base respectively, with 9 bases between them. From germline, CDR1 is SGHDN and CDR2 FVKESK. CDR3 length: 14 residues. CDR3 nucleotides: TGTGCCAGCAGCCAATTGGCAGCTTCCTACGAGCAGTACTTC. Translated: CASSQLAASYEQYF.

The V gene is TRBV11-2, the J gene TRBJ2-2, with D perhaps being TRBD1 or TRBD2 (5 bases each). The CDR3 is 15 residues long. Per the germline V gene, CDR1 is SGHAT and CDR2 is FQNNGV. V gave up 6 bases and J gave up 1 base, with 12 bases separating them. For the CDR3, the DNA is TGTGCCAGCAGTTCCCGGGACGAGAACACCGGGGAGCTGTTTTTT. It translates to CASSSRDENTGELFF.

CDR3: CASTQVAGGTDTQYF. CDR3 in DNA: TGTGCCAGCACCCAAGTAGCGGGAGGCACAGATACGCAGTATTTT. This chain links TRBV6-5 with TRBJ2-3; 9 nucleotides agree with TRBD2. The germline V gene has CDR1 MNHEY and CDR2 SVGAGI. The J segment lost 1 base and the V segment lost 7 bases, leaving 6 bases of the junction unmatched. The CDR3 is 15 residues long.

This clone appeared a single time. This chain uses TRBV6-5 with TRBJ2-7; TRBD1 agrees at 10 bases. CDR3 length: 15 amino acids. Per the germline V gene, CDR1 is MNHEY and CDR2 is SVGAGI. Trimming at V came to 2 bases and at J to 6 bases, leaving 7 bases not matched to a gene. CDR3 nucleotides: TGTGCCAGCAGTTACCAAGGGACAGGGGTCGGCGAGCAGTACTTC. This codes for CASSYQGTGVGEQYF.

The rearrangement joins TRBV13 to TRBJ2-1; TRBD2 matches 12 bases. V lost 4 bases and J lost 2; bases outside the gene matches: 3. The CDR3 sequence is 16 residues long. The V gene's germline CDR1 is PRHDT and CDR2 FYEKMQ (reference sequence). The CDR3 region is CASSSTSGSPYNEQFF. The CDR3 DNA reads as TGTGCCAGCAGCTCGACTAGCGGGAGTCCCTACAATGAGCAGTTCTTC.

The chain carries TRBV7-8 and TRBJ2-7; 13 bases agree with TRBD2. Trimming at V came to 4 bases and at J to 7 bases, leaving 10 bases not matched to a gene. The CDR3 consists of 16 residues. Germline V lookup: CDR1 SGHVS, CDR2 FQNEAQ. As DNA, the CDR3 is TGTGCCAGCAGCTACAGACTAGCGGGAGGCGGGGGGGAGCAGTACTTC. Translation: CASSYRLAGGGGEQYF.

The chain links TRBV5-4 to TRBJ2-1; 11 bases align to TRBD2. V was pared by 2 bases and J by 8 bases, with 9 bases of the junction left unmatched. The CDR3 loop spans 16 amino acids. CDR1 SGHNT and CDR2 YYREEE come from the germline V gene (reference sequence). The CDR3 loop is CASSFNSELAGDEQFF. CDR3 in DNA: TGTGCCAGCAGCTTCAATAGTGAACTAGCGGGAGATGAGCAGTTCTTC.

This chain joins TRBV29-1 and TRBJ2-1, with 7 bases matching TRBD1. The CDR3 length is 13 residues. J gave up 6 bases and V 4 bases, and 6 bases lay outside the gene matches. Germline V lookup: CDR1 SQVTM, CDR2 ANQGSEA. CDR3 residues: CSVGQGPVNEQFF. CDR3 sequence (DNA): TGCAGCGTTGGACAGGGTCCAGTCAATGAGCAGTTCTTC.

The table lists this clone with a count of one. The chain carries TRBV7-6 and TRBJ2-5; 13 bases align to TRBD2. V lost 6 bases, J lost 5 bases, and 9 bases stayed unmatched. The CDR3 sequence is 16 residues long. Germline assignment: CDR1 SGHVS and CDR2 FNYEAQ. CDR3 sequence reads: CASSRTGTSGTETQYF. DNA for the CDR3: TGTGCCAGCAGTCGAACCGGGACTAGCGGGACGGAGACCCAGTACTTC.

V and J are TRBV4-3 and TRBJ1-2; D is possibly TRBD1 (6 bases). Germline V gene lookup returns CDR1 LGHNA and CDR2 YSLEER. Trimming removed 0 bases from V and 6 bases from J, with 14 bases in between. The CDR3 runs to 15 residues. CDR3 nucleotides: TGCGCCAGCAGCCAAGATAGGGGGTATGAGGATGGCTACACCTTC. Amino acids: CASSQDRGYEDGYTF.

V gene TRBV6-6 combines with J gene TRBJ1-4; D is possibly TRBD1 (6 bases). CDR3 length: 16 amino acids. V gave up 4 bases and J gave up 3 bases, with 15 bases separating them. Germline lookup yields CDR1 MNHNY and CDR2 SVGAGI (reference sequence). CDR3 DNA: TGTGCCAGCAGTTTCCTCCAGACAGGTCCTAATGAAAAACTGTTTTTT. Protein sequence: CASSFLQTGPNEKLFF.

V usage is TRBV10-2 and J usage is TRBJ1-5; D is unclear. Germline loops: CDR1 WSHSY, CDR2 SAAADI. The length of the CDR3 is 13 residues. The germline V and J ends were trimmed by 4 bases and 3 bases, with 7 bases remaining between them. The CDR3 sequence: CASSAGPNQPQHF. Written as DNA, the CDR3 is TGCGCCAGCAGTGCCGGGCCCAATCAGCCCCAGCATTTT.

This chain uses TRBV5-6 with TRBJ2-7; 7 bases are a match to TRBD1. The CDR3 contains 13 residues. The germline V gene has CDR1 SGHDT and CDR2 YYEEEE. The trim removed 0 bases at V and 5 bases at J, leaving 2 bases unmatched. This CDR3 is CASSLGQGDEQYF. CDR3 nucleotides: TGTGCCAGCAGCTTGGGACAGGGCGACGAGCAGTACTTC. The whole variable domain, remainder taken from reference TRBV5-6 and TRBJ2-7, is DAGVTQSPTHLIKTRGQQVTLRCSPKSGHDTVSWYQQALGQGPQFIFQYYEEEERQRGNFPDRFSGHQFPNYSSELNVNALLLGDSALYLCASSLGQGDEQYFGPGTRLTVT.

The chain recombines TRBV7-9 with TRBJ2-1; D possibly corresponds to TRBD2 (5 bases). The germline V and J ends were trimmed by 5 bases and 6 bases, with 14 bases remaining between them. The CDR3 length is 14 residues. The V gene's germline CDR1 is SEHNR and CDR2 FQNEAQ (reference sequence). CDR3 bases: TGTGCCAGCAGCCCCCGGGGAGCAGCCAATGAGCAGTTCTTC. Its translation: CASSPRGAANEQFF.

The chain joins TRBV30 to TRBJ1-2; 7 bases match TRBD1. The CDR3 spans 13 residues. The germline CDR1 and CDR2 sequences are GTSNPN and SVGIG (reference sequence). Trimming cost V 8 bases and J 8 bases; bases outside gene matches: 14. CDR3 nucleotides: TGTGCCGGGGCGGGACAGCTAACGCACGGCTACACCTTC. Its protein product is CAGAGQLTHGYTF.

The chain links TRBV28 to TRBJ2-7; the D is unclear. The CDR3 contains 13 residues. The V end lost 10 bases, the J end lost 2 bases, and 15 bases lay between the germline ends. CDR1 is MDHEN and CDR2 is SYDVKM in the germline V gene. This chain's CDR3 is CAILGRITYEQYF. CDR3 coding DNA: TGTGCCATCCTAGGGCGGATTACCTACGAGCAGTACTTC.

The gene calls are TRBV7-7 and TRBJ2-5, with TRBD2 matching 7 bases. The V gene's germline CDR1 is SSHAT and CDR2 FNYEAQ (reference sequence). CDR3 length: 18 residues. V shed 1 base and J 2 bases; nucleotides not matched to a gene: 13. CDR3 residues: CASSLGPGSGTGQETQYF. The CDR3 coding sequence is TGTGCCAGCAGCTTAGGGCCGGGGAGCGGGACGGGGCAAGAGACCCAGTACTTC.

The chain couples TRBV7-8 to TRBJ2-7; D remains ambiguous. V was cut by 2 bases and J by 5 bases, with 13 bases left in between. Germline CDR1 reads SGHVS; CDR2 reads FQNEAQ. CDR3 length: 14 residues. CDR3 DNA: TGTGCCAGCAGCTTAATGGGGTCCCCCAACGAGCAGTACTTC. Translated, it gives CASSLMGSPNEQYF.

This chain connects TRBV6-5 to TRBJ2-7; D gene uncertain. Germline values: CDR1 MNHEY, CDR2 SVGAGI. With 8 bases removed from V and 2 bases from J, the gap between germline ends came to 13 bases. This CDR3 spans 13 amino acids. CDR3 sequence: CASASGGTYEQYF. The CDR3 DNA is TGTGCCAGCGCCTCGGGCGGAACCTACGAGCAGTACTTC.

The CDR3 DNA sequence: TGTGCCAGCTGGGGCTATGTGAGTTCCCCTAACTATGGCTACACCTTC. Encoded protein: CASWGYVSSPNYGYTF. V gene TRBV19 combines with J gene TRBJ1-2, with D possibly TRBD1 on 5 matching bases. CDR1 is LNHDA and CDR2 is SQIVND in the germline V gene (reference sequence). The CDR3 contains 16 residues. V was pared by 9 bases and J by 0 bases, with 20 bases between.

The DNA of the CDR3 is TGTGCCTGGAGTGCTTGGACACCTGTAAAATATGGCTACACCTTC. Translating it yields CAWSAWTPVKYGYTF. The chain joins TRBV30 to TRBJ1-2; TRBD1 is a possible D gene (5 bases). The V end lost 1 base, the J end lost 5 bases, and 17 bases lay between the germline ends. The CDR3 is 15 residues long. CDR1 and CDR2 from the germline V gene are GTSNPN and SVGIG (reference sequence).